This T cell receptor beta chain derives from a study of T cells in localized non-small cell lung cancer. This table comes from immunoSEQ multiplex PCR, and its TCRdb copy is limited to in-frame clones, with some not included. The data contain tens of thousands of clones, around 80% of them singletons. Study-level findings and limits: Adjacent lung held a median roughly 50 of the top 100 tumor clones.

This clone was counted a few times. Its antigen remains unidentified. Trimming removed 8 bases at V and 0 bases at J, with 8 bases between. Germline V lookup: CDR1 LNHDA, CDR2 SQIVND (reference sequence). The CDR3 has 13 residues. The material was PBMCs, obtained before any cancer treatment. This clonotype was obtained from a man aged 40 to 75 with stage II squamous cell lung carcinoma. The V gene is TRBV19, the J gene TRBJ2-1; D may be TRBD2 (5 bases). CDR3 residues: CASRGSSYNEQFF. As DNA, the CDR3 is TGTGCCAGTCGGGGATCCTCCTACAATGAGCAGTTCTTC.